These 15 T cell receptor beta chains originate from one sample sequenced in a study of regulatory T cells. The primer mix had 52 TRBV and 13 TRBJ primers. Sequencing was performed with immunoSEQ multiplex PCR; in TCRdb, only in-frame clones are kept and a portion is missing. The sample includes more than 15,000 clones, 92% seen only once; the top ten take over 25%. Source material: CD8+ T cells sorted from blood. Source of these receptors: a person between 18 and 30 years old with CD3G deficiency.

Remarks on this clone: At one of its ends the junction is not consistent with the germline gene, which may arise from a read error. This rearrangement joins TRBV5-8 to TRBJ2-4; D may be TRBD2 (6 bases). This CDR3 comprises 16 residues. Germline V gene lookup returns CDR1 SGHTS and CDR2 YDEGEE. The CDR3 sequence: CASSQDQGLPLSIQYF. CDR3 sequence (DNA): TGCGCCAGCAGCCAAGATCAGGGACTCCCGCTCTCTATTCAGTACTTC.

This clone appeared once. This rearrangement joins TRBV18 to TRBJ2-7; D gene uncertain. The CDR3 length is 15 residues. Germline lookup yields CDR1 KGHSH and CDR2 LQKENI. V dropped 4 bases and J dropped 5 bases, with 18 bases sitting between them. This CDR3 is CASSLFREVNHEQYF. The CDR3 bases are TGTGCCAGCTCACTTTTTCGTGAAGTGAATCACGAGCAGTACTTC.

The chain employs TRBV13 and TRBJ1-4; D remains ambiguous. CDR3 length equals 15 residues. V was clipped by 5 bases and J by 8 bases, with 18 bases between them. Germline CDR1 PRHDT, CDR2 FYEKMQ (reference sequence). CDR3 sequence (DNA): TGTGCCAGCAGCCCAAGGAGGGCCGCGGGAGAAAAACTGTTTTTT. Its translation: CASSPRRAAGEKLFF.

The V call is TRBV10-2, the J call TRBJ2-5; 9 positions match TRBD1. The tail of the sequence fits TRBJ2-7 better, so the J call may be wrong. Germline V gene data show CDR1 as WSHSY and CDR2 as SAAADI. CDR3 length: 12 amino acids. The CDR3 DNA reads TGCGCCAGCCGGGGACAGGGCGTCGAGCAGTACTTC. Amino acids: CASRGQGVEQYF.

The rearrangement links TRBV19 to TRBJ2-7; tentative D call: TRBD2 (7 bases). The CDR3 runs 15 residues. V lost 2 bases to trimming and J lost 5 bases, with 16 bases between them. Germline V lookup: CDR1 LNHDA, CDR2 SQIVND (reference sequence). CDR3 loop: CASSISVGGADEQYF. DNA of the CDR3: TGTGCCAGTAGTATATCGGTTGGGGGGGCGGACGAGCAGTACTTC.

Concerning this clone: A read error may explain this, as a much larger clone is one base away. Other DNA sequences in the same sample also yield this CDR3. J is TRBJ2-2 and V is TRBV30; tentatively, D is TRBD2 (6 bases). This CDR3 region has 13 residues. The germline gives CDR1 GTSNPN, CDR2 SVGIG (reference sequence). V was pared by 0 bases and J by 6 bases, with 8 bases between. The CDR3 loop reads CAWSVSGAGELFF. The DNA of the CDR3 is TGTGCCTGGAGTGTATCGGGGGCCGGGGAGCTGTTTTTT.

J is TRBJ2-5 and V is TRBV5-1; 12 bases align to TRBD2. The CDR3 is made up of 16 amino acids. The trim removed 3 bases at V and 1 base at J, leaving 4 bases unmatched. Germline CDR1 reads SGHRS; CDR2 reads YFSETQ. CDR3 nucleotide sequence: TGCGCCAGCAGCTCAGGACTAGCGGGGCTCCAAGAGACCCAGTACTTC. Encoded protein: CASSSGLAGLQETQYF. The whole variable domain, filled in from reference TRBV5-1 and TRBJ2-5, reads KAGVTQTPRYLIKTRGQQVTLSCSPISGHRSVSWYQQTPGQGLQFLFEYFSETQRNKGNFPGRFSGRQFSNSRSEMNVSTLELGDSALYLCASSSGLAGLQETQYFGPGTRLLVL.

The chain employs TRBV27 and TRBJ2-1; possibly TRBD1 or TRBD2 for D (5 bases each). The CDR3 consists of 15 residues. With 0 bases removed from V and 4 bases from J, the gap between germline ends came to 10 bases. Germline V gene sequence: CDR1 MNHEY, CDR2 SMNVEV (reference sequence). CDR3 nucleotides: TGTGCCAGCAGTTTATCAGGGGACGGATACAATGAGCAGTTCTTC. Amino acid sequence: CASSLSGDGYNEQFF.

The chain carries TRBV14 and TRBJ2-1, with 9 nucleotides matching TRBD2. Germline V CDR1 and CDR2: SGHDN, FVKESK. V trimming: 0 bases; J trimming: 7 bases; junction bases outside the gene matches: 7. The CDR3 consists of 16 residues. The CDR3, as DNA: TGTGCCAGCAGCCAAGACGGGCTAGCGGGGCATAATGAGCAGTTCTTC. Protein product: CASSQDGLAGHNEQFF.

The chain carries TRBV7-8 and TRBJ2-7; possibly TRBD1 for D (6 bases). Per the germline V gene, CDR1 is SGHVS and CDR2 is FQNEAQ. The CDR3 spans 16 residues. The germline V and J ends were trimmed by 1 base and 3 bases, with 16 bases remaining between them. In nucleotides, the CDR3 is TGTGCCAGCAGCTTAGTTGCCGGGACACCAAACTACGAGCAGTACTTC. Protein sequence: CASSLVAGTPNYEQYF.

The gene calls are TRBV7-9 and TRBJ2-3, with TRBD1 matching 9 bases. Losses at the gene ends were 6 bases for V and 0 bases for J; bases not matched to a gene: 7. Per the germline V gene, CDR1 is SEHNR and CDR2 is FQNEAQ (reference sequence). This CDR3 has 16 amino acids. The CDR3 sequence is CASSLTGGRSTDTQYF. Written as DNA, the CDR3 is TGTGCCAGCAGTCTGACAGGGGGACGTAGCACAGATACGCAGTATTTT.

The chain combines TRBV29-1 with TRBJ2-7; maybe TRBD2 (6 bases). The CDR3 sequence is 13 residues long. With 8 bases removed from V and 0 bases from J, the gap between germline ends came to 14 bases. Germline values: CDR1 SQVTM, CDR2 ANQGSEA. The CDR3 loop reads CSFRDSYSYEQYF. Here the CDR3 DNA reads TGCAGCTTCCGGGACTCTTACTCCTACGAGCAGTACTTC.

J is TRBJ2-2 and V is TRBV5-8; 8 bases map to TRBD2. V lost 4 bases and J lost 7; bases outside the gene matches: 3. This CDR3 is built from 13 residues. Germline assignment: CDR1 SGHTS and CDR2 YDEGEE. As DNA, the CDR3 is TGTGCCAGCAGCCGTAGCGGGGACGGGGAGCTGTTTTTT. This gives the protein CASSRSGDGELFF.

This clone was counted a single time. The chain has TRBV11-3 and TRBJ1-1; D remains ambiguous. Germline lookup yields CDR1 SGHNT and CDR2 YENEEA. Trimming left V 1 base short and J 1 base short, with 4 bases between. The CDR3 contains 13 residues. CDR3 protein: CASSLGRNTEAFF. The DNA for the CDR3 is TGTGCCAGCAGCTTAGGACGGAACACTGAAGCTTTCTTT.

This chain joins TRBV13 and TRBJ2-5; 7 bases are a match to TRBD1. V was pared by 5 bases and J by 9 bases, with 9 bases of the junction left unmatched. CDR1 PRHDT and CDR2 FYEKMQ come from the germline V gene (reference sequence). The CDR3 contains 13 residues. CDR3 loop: CASSVGTAGAQYF. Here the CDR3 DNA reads TGTGCCAGCAGCGTTGGGACAGCCGGGGCCCAGTACTTC.